The T cell receptor beta chain under discussion was sequenced for a study of blood T cell repertoires in COVID-19. About the research overall: Sites in the United States, Italy and Spain provided acute and convalescent COVID-19 samples. T cells, B-cell-depleted T cells, or PBMCs provided the cDNA or gDNA that served as material.

Germline lookup yields CDR1 LNHDA and CDR2 SQIVND (reference sequence). Trimming at V came to 3 bases and at J to 5 bases, leaving 3 bases not matched to a gene. The CDR3 consists of 16 residues. In the original workflow: Reference gene primer amplification yielded estimated nucleated cell counts. TCRdb keeps only in-frame clones here, not all; method: immunoSEQ multiplex PCR. V, J and clone size are taken as reported in that table, and D and trimming were inferred from the DNA itself. This repertoire shows 75,000 to 100,000 clones, 83% found once; its top ten account for 29%. This sequence originates from a woman at least 80 years old with acute or convalescent COVID-19. Source material: peripheral blood. This sequence joins TRBV19 and TRBJ2-2, with 13 bases lining up with TRBD2. The CDR3 region is CASSMGGLAGTGELFF. The CDR3 nucleotides are TGTGCCAGTAGTATGGGGGGACTAGCGGGAACCGGGGAGCTGTTTTTT.